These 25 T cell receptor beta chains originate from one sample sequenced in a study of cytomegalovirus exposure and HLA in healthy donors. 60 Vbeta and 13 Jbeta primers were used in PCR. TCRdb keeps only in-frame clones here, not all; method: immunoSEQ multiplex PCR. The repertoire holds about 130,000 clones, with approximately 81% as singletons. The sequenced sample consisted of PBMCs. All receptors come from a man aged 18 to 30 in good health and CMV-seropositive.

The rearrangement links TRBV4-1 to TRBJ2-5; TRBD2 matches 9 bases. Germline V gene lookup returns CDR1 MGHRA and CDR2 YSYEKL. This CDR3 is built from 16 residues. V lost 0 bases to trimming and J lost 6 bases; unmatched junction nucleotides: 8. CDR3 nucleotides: TGCGCCAGCAGCCAAGATCTGGGGAGCGGGGGGAAGACCCAGTACTTC. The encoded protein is CASSQDLGSGGKTQYF.

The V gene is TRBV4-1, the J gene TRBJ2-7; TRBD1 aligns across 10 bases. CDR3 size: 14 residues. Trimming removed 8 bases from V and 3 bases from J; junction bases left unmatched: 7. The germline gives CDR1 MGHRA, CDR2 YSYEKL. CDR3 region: CASRKGQGNYEQYF. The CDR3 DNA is TGCGCCAGCCGTAAGGGACAGGGGAACTACGAGCAGTACTTC.

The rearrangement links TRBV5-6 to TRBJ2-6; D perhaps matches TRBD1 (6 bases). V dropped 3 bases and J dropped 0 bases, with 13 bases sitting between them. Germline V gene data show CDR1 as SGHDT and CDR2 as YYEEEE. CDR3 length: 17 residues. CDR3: CASSSDRNPSGANVLTF. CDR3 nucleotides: TGTGCCAGCAGCTCGGACAGAAATCCCTCTGGGGCCAACGTCCTGACTTTC.

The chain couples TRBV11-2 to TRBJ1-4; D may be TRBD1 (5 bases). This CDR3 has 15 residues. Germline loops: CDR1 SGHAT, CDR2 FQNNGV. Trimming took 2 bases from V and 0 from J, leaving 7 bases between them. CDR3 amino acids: CASSLQTATNEKLFF. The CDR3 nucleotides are TGTGCCAGCAGCTTACAGACAGCAACTAATGAAAAACTGTTTTTT.

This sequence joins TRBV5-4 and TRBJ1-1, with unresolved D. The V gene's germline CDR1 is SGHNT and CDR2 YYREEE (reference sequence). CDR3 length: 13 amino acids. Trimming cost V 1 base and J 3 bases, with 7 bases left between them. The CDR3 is CASSLSQYTEAFF. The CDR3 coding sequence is TGTGCCAGCAGCTTGTCCCAGTACACTGAAGCTTTCTTT.

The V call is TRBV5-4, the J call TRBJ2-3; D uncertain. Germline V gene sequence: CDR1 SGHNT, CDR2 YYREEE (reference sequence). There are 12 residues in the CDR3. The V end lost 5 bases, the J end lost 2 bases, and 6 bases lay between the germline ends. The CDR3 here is CASSLITDTQYF. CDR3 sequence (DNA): TGTGCCAGCAGTTTAATCACAGATACGCAGTATTTT.

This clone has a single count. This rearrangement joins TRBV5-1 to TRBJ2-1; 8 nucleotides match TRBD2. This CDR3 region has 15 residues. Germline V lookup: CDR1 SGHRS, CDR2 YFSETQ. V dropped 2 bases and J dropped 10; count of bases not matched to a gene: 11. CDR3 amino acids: CASSFLQRELSEQFF. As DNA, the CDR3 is TGCGCCAGCAGCTTCCTACAGCGGGAGCTCAGCGAGCAGTTCTTC.

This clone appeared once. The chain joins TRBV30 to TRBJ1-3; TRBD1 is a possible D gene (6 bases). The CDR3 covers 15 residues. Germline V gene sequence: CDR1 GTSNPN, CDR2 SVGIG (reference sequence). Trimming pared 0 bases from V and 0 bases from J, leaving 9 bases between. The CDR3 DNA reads TGTGCCTGGAGTGTACAGGGCTACTCTGGAAACACCATATATTTT. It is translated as CAWSVQGYSGNTIYF.

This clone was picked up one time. The CDR3 nucleotides read TGTGCCAGCAGTTACTCGAGGGCAGCCTCTGGAAACACCATATATTTT. Amino acids: CASSYSRAASGNTIYF. The J gene is TRBJ1-3, the V gene TRBV6-6; D uncertain. The CDR3 loop spans 16 amino acids. Trimming stripped 0 bases from V and 0 bases from J, with 9 bases between. CDR1 is MNHNY and CDR2 is SVGAGI in the germline V gene (reference sequence).

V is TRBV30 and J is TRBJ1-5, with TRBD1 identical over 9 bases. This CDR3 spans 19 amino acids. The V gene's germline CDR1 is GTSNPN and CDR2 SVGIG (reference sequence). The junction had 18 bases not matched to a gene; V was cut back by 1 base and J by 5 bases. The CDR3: CAWSAYPFDGTGGHQPQHF. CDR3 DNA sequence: TGTGCCTGGAGTGCTTACCCCTTCGACGGCACAGGGGGCCATCAGCCCCAGCATTTT. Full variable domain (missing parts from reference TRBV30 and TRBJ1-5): SQTIHQWPATLVQPVGSPLSLECTVEGTSNPNLYWYRQAAGRGLQLLFYSVGIGQISSEVPQNLSASRPQDRQFILSSKKLLLSDSGFYLCAWSAYPFDGTGGHQPQHFGDGTRLSIL.

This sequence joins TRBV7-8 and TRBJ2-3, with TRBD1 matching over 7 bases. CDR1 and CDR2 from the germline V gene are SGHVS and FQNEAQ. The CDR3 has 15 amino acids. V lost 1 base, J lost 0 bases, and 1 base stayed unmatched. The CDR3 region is CASSLEGASTDTQYF. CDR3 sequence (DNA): TGTGCCAGCAGCTTAGAGGGGGCCAGCACAGATACGCAGTATTTT.

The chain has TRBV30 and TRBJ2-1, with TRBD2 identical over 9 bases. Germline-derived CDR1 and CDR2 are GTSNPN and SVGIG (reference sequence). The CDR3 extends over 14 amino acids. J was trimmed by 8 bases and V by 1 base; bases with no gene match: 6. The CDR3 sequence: CAWSAGGRAHEQFF. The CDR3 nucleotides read TGTGCCTGGAGTGCAGGCGGGAGGGCGCATGAGCAGTTCTTC.

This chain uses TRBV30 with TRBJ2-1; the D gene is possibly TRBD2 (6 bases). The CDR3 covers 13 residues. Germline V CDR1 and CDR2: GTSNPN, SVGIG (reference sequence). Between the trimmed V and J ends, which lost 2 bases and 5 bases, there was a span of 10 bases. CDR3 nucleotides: TGTGCCTGGAGTCGAGGAGGGGACAATGAGCAGTTCTTC. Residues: CAWSRGGDNEQFF.

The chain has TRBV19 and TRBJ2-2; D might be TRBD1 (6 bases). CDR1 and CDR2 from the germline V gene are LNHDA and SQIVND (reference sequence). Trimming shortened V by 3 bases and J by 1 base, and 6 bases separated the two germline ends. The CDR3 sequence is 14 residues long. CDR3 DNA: TGTGCCAGTAGTATCAGGGGGAACACCGGGGAGCTGTTTTTT. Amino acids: CASSIRGNTGELFF.

CDR3 sequence reads: CASSRSINQPQHF. The CDR3 DNA reads TGTGCCAGCAGCCGAAGCATCAATCAGCCCCAGCATTTT. The V call is TRBV7-2, the J call TRBJ1-5; D is unresolved. The germline CDR1 and CDR2 sequences are SGHTA and FQGNSA. Between the trimmed V and J ends, which lost 5 bases and 3 bases, there was a span of 8 bases. The length of the CDR3 is 13 residues.

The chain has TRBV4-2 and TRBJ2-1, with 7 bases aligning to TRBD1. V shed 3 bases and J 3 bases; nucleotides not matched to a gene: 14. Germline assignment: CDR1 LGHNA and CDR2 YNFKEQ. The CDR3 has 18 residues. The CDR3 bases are TGTGCCAGCAGCCACCCTCCCCAGACCGGGACAGTCTACAATGAGCAGTTCTTC. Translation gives CASSHPPQTGTVYNEQFF.

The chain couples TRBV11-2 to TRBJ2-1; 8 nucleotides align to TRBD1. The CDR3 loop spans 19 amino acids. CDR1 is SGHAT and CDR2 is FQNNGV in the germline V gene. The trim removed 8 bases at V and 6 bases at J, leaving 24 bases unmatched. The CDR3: CASSVFRTGSGDGINEQFF. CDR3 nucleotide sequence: TGTGCCAGCTCAGTTTTCCGGACAGGGTCGGGGGACGGGATCAATGAGCAGTTCTTC. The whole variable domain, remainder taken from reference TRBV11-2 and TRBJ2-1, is EAGVAQSPRYKIIEKRQSVAFWCNPISGHATLYWYQQILGQGPKLLIQFQNNGVVDDSQLPKDRFSAERLKGVDSTLKIQPAKLEDSAVYLCASSVFRTGSGDGINEQFFGPGTRLTVL.

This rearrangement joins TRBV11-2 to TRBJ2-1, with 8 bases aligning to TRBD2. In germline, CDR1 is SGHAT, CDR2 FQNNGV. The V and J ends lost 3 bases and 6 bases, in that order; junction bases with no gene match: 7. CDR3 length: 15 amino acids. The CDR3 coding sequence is TGTGCCAGCAGCTTGTACCCCGGGACTAGCAATGAGCAGTTCTTC. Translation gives CASSLYPGTSNEQFF.

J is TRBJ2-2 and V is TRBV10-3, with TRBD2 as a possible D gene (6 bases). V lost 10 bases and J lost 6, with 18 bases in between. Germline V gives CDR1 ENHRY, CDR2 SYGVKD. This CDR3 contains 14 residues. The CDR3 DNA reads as TGTGCCACTCTCGGGACTCTTCGATCCGGGGAGCTGTTTTTT. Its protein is CATLGTLRSGELFF.

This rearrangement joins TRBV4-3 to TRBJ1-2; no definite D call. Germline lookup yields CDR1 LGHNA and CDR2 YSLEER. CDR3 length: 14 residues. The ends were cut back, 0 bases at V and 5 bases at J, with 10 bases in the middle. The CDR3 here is CASSQDRGEYGYTF. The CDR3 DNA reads TGCGCCAGCAGCCAAGATAGAGGAGAATATGGCTACACCTTC.

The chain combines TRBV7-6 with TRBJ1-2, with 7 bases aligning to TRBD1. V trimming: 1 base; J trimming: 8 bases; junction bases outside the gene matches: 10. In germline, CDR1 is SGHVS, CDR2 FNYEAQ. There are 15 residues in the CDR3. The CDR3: CASSLVDRASEGYTF. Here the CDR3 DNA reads TGTGCCAGCAGCTTAGTAGACAGGGCTTCTGAGGGCTACACCTTC. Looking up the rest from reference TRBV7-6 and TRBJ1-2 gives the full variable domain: GAGVSQSPRYKVTKRGQDVALRCDPISGHVSLYWYRQALGQGPEFLTYFNYEAQQDKSGLPNDRFSAERPEGSISTLTIQRTEQRDSAMYRCASSLVDRASEGYTFGSGTRLTVV.

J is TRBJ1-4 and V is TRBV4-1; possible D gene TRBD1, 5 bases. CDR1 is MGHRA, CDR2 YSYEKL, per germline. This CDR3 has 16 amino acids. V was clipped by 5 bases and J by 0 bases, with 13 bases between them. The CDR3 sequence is CASSTRQTATNEKLFF. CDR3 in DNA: TGCGCCAGCAGCACCAGACAGACTGCAACTAATGAAAAACTGTTTTTT.

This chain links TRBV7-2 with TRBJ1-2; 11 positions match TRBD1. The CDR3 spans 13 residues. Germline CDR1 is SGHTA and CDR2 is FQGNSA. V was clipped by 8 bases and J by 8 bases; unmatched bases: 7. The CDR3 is CASGQGASMGYTF. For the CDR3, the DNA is TGTGCCAGCGGACAGGGGGCGTCGATGGGCTACACCTTC. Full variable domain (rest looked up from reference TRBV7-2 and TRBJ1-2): GAGVSQSPSNKVTEKGKDVELRCDPISGHTALYWYRQSLGQGLEFLIYFQGNSAPDKSGLPSDRFSAERTGGSVSTLTIQRTQQEDSAVYLCASGQGASMGYTFGSGTRLTVV.

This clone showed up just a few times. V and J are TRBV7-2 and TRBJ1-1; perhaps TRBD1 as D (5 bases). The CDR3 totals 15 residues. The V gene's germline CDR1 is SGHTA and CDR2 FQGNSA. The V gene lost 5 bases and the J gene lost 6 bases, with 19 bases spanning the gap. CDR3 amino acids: CASSKQVERVAEAFF. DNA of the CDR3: TGTGCCAGCAGCAAACAGGTGGAGCGTGTGGCTGAAGCTTTCTTT.

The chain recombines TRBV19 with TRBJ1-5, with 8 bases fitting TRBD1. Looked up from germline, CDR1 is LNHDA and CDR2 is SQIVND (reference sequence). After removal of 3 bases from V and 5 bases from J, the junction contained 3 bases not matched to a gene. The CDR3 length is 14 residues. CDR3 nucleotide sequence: TGTGCCAGTAGTATCCAGGGGGCACATCAGCCCCAGCATTTT. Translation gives CASSIQGAHQPQHF.